This entry is about one TCR beta chain. Its target is not known. The data stem from a study of CXCR3-negative and CXCR3-positive naive CD8 T cells. In the study overall: Libraries each contributed about 1.5 +/- 0.3 million TRB reads, for about 135 million in total.

Findings of the study overall: CD5 surface expression was similar among naive subsets, and TCR strength was estimated by inference from TRB CDR3 properties.

The authors prepared UMI-labeled TRB cDNA libraries by 5' RACE. Following a re-call of the 5' RACE reads, TCRdb has one entry per CDR3 protein and lacks DNA. The ten top clones account for around 1.7%, within a sample of 70,000 to 100,000 distinct CDR3 sequences. Germline lookup yields CDR1 SGHDN and CDR2 FVKESK. This CDR3 region has 14 residues. The sequencing sample was made of naive CXCR3- CD8+ T cells from blood. The subset denotes: CD45RO-CCR7+CD27+CD95- naive CD8+ T cells lacking CXCR3 (TNR3-). The sequence was obtained from a human donor in good health. Some clones in this sample may be carry-over from other donors' samples. The chain joins TRBV14 to TRBJ1-1. CDR3 region: CASSLFSVNTEAFF.